A selection of T cell receptor beta chains follows, all from one sample in a study of beta chain features in type 1 diabetes. The repertoire was sequenced with immunoSEQ multiplex PCR; TCRdb's copy has only in-frame clones and lacks some. The sample records 250,000 to 300,000 clones, around 7.3% being singletons. Sequenced input: central memory CD4+ T cells from blood. The source is a woman aged 18-29 years in good health. Both conserved end residues are part of each CDR3. The D gene is left open where the match is weak. Size tells how often a clone was seen (once, few, many) or the class of an expanded clone, and some rows leave it out.

TRBD1	18	TRBV11-3	few	TRBJ2-7	TGTGCCAGCAGCTTAGATCGAAGTGGCGGGGACAGGGGGCCCGCGCAGTACTTC	CASSLDRSGGDRGPAQYF
-	14	TRBV6-6	few	TRBJ1-1	TGTGCCAGCATAGGCTACAGGTCGAACACTGAAGCTTTCTTT	CASIGYRSNTEAFF
TRBD1	18	TRBV23-1	-	TRBJ2-5	TGCGCCAGCAGCCAAGGGATCTTCGGCAGGGGGTGGCAAGAGACCCAGTACTTC	CASSQGIFGRGWQETQYF
-	13	TRBV19	many	TRBJ2-2	TGTGCCAGTAGGGGCAGGGCCACCGGGGAGCTGTTTTTT	CASRGRATGELFF
TRBD2	18	TRBV14	many	TRBJ2-1	TGTGCCAGCAGCCAAGGAGGGACTAGCGGGAGCTTCTACAATGAGCAGTTCTTC	CASSQGGTSGSFYNEQFF
-	16	TRBV29-1	few	TRBJ2-4	TGCAGCGTTGGGGAGACAGGCTGGGGGGCCAAAAACATTCAGTACTTC	CSVGETGWGAKNIQYF
-	14	TRBV6-5	few	TRBJ1-1	TGTGCCAGCAATCCCGGGGAGTGGTTCGCTGAAGCTTTCTTT	CASNPGEWFAEAFF
-	13	TRBV18	-	TRBJ1-1	TGTGCCAGCTCGCAGGACAGGAACACTGAAGCTTTCTTT	CASSQDRNTEAFF
TRBD2	15	TRBV11-2	few	TRBJ2-7	TGTGCCAGCAGCCCTTTGAGGACTAGCGGCTACGAGCAGTACTTC	CASSPLRTSGYEQYF
TRBD1	15	TRBV29-1	few	TRBJ2-3	TGCAGCGTTTCCCCCGGGACAGGGGGTTCAGATACGCAGTATTTT	CSVSPGTGGSDTQYF
-	15	TRBV6-6	-	TRBJ1-2	TGTGCCAGCAGTTACTTTGGGGATTCTAACTATGGCTACACCTTC	CASSYFGDSNYGYTF
-	12	TRBV5-4	-	TRBJ1-1	TGTGCCAGCAGCCGCAAGGACACTGAAGCTTTCTTT	CASSRKDTEAFF
-	13	TRBV7-7	-	TRBJ1-6	TGTGCCAGCAGCTTAGAGGCTCATTCACCCCTCCACTTT	CASSLEAHSPLHF
-	15	TRBV19	few	TRBJ1-1	TGTGCCAGCCGGGATAACAGAAACATGAACACTGAAGCTTTCTTT	CASRDNRNMNTEAFF
-	13	TRBV19	-	TRBJ1-5	TGTGCCACGAGCTGGAACAAGAATCAGCCCCAGCATTTT	CATSWNKNQPQHF
-	13	TRBV29-1	-	TRBJ1-4	TGCAGCGGTCGGAGTACAACTAATGAAAAACTGTTTTTT	CSGRSTTNEKLFF
-	16	TRBV6-5	-	TRBJ2-2	TGTGCCAGCAGTTACTCACGACTACCCAGGGCCGGGGAGCTGTTTTTT	CASSYSRLPRAGELFF
-	14	TRBV18	-	TRBJ1-1	TGTGCCAGCTCACCACTGTCAATGAACACTGAAGCTTTCTTT	CASSPLSMNTEAFF
-	15	TRBV7-2	few	TRBJ2-3	TGTGCCAGCAGCTTAGTTCCCCAGGGGCGGGATACGCAGTATTTT	CASSLVPQGRDTQYF
-	13	TRBV7-9	many	TRBJ2-2	TGTGCCAGCAGCCTACGCGGCACCGGGGAGCTGTTTTTT	CASSLRGTGELFF
-	13	TRBV5-1	many	TRBJ2-2	TGCGCCAGCAGCTTCGGGGACACCGGGGAGCTGTTTTTT	CASSFGDTGELFF
-	14	TRBV5-1	few	TRBJ2-1	TGCGCCAGCAGCTTTCAGGGGCTGATCAATGAGCAGTTCTTC	CASSFQGLINEQFF
-	17	TRBV7-8	-	TRBJ1-1	TGTGCCAGCAGCTTATTTCCACAGGATCTAATGAACACTGAAGCTTTCTTT	CASSLFPQDLMNTEAFF
TRBD1	13	TRBV19	few	TRBJ1-1	TGTGCCAGTAGTCCAGGGGGGGCCACTGAAGCTTTCTTT	CASSPGGATEAFF
-	11	TRBV7-9	few	TRBJ1-2	TGTGCCAGCAGCTTAGGGAGGGCCCTCACCTTC	CASSLGRALTF
-	14	TRBV6-5	-	TRBJ1-2	TGTGCCAGCAGTTACTCGACCCAGGTTGTTGGCTACACCTTC	CASSYSTQVVGYTF
-	11	TRBV20-1	-	TRBJ1-2	TGCAGTGCTGTTGAGTACTATGGCTACACCTTC	CSAVEYYGYTF
TRBD2	16	TRBV10-3	-	TRBJ2-2	TGTGCCATCAGTGACGGGGGGATGCGGAACACCGGGGAGCTGTTTTTT	CAISDGGMRNTGELFF
-	16	TRBV7-2	-	TRBJ2-3	TGTGCCAGCAGCTTCGGTTCAGGGAGTGGGACAGATACGCAGTATTTT	CASSFGSGSGTDTQYF